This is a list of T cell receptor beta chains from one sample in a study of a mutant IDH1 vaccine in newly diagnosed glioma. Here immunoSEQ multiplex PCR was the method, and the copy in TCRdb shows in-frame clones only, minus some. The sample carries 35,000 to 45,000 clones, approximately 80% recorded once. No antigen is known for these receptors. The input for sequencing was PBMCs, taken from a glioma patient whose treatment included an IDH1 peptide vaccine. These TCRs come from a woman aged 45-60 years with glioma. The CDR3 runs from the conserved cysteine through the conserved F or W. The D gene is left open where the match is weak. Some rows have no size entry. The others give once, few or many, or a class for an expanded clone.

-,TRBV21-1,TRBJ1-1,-,CASSSRQGVGTEAFF,TGTGCCAGCAGCAGTAGACAGGGGGTAGGCACTGAAGCTTTCTTT
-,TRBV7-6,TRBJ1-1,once,CASSLRGTTEAFF,TGTGCCAGCAGCTTAAGGGGGACCACTGAAGCTTTCTTT
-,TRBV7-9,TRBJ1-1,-,CASSSLDYVFTEAFF,TGTGCCAGCAGCTCCCTGGACTATGTGTTCACTGAAGCTTTCTTT
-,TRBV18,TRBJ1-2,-,CASSPHRAADGSTF,TGTGCCAGCTCACCTCATCGGGCAGCGGACGGGAGCACCTTC
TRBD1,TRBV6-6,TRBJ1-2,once,CASSYSSETGGYGYTF,TGTGCCAGCAGTTACTCGAGCGAGACAGGGGGCTATGGCTACACCTTC
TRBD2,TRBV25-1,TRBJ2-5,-,CASSEYSLAMETQYF,TGTGCCAGCAGTGAATATTCACTAGCGATGGAGACCCAGTACTTC
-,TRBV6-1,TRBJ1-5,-,CASSGGFSSNQPQHF,TGTGCCAGCAGTGGGGGGTTCTCTAGCAATCAGCCCCAGCATTTT
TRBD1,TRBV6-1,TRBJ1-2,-,CASRDRTGYTF,TGTGCCAGCAGGGACAGGACAGGCTACACCTTC
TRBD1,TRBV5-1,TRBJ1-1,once,CASSSPGQGVWTEAFF,TGCGCCAGCAGTTCTCCGGGACAGGGGGTATGGACTGAAGCTTTCTTT
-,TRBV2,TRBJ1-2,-,CASRRQGANYGYTF,TGTGCCAGCAGAAGGCAGGGAGCTAACTATGGCTACACCTTC
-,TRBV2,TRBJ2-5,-,CASSEVGGHRAGETQYF,TGTGCCAGCAGTGAAGTGGGGGGGCACAGGGCCGGGGAGACCCAGTACTTC
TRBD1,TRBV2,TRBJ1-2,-,CASSEEYRGNYGYTF,TGTGCCAGCAGTGAGGAGTACAGGGGTAACTATGGCTACACCTTC
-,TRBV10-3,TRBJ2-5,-,CAISAGPPSQETQYF,TGTGCCATCAGCGCCGGACCGCCATCTCAAGAGACCCAGTACTTC
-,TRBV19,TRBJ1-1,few,CASTSWGTGDTEAFF,TGTGCCAGTACGTCCTGGGGGACGGGGGACACTGAAGCTTTCTTT
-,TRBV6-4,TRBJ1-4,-,CASSDWEGREKLFF,TGTGCCAGCAGTGACTGGGAGGGGAGGGAAAAACTGTTTTTT
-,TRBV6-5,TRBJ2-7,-,CASRRSTGSYEQYF,TGTGCCAGCAGACGTAGCACGGGCTCCTACGAGCAGTACTTC
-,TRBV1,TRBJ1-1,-,CTSSQPIRGLDTEAFF,TGCACCAGCAGCCAGCCTATAAGGGGGCTGGACACTGAAGCTTTCTTT
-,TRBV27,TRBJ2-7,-,CASSFTISGGEQYF,TGTGCCAGCAGTTTCACCATCTCCGGTGGCGAGCAGTACTTC
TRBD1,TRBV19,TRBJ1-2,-,CASSSTGAIYGYTF,TGTGCCAGTAGCTCGACAGGGGCGATCTATGGCTACACCTTC
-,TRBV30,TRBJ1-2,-,CAWIDGYTF,TGTGCCTGGATAGATGGCTACACCTTC
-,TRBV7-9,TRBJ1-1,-,CASSPPTLGMNTEAFF,TGTGCCAGCAGCCCCCCCACGTTGGGAATGAACACTGAAGCTTTCTTT
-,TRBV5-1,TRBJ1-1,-,CASSGWGETEAFF,TGCGCCAGCAGTGGTTGGGGGGAGACTGAAGCTTTCTTT